The rows below give T cell receptor beta chains drawn from one sample of a study of blood T cell repertoires in COVID-19. Profiled with immunoSEQ multiplex PCR; TCRdb holds only in-frame clones, not every one. The sample lists about 80,000 clones, about four fifths occurring once. Sequenced input: peripheral blood. The source of these receptors is a woman in her sixties or seventies with acute or convalescent COVID-19. The CDR3 runs from the conserved cysteine through the conserved F or W. Fields, in order: J gene, D gene, clone size, V gene, CDR3 protein, CDR3 DNA. D genes are given only for firm matches. The listing skips clone size in some rows; elsewhere it reads once, few, many or a size class.

J gene: TRBJ2-5; D gene: -; clone size: -; V gene: TRBV5-1; CDR3 protein: CASSLDSGLETQYF; CDR3 DNA: TGCGCCAGCAGCTTGGATTCCGGGTTGGAGACCCAGTACTTC
J gene: TRBJ1-2; D gene: -; clone size: -; V gene: TRBV5-1; CDR3 protein: CASGEGSGYTF; CDR3 DNA: TGCGCCAGCGGGGAGGGGAGCGGCTACACCTTC
J gene: TRBJ2-1; D gene: -; clone size: -; V gene: TRBV5-1; CDR3 protein: CASSLGLLPSIYEQFF; CDR3 DNA: TGCGCCAGCAGCTTAGGACTACTTCCATCTATATATGAGCAGTTCTTC
J gene: TRBJ1-4; D gene: -; clone size: -; V gene: TRBV7-2; CDR3 protein: CASSLVGGVDEKLFF; CDR3 DNA: TGTGCCAGCAGCTTAGTGGGGGGTGTTGATGAAAAACTGTTTTTT
J gene: TRBJ1-4; D gene: TRBD1; clone size: -; V gene: TRBV5-1; CDR3 protein: CASSLVMGQANEKLFF; CDR3 DNA: TGCGCCAGCAGCTTGGTGATGGGACAGGCTAATGAAAAACTGTTTTTT
J gene: TRBJ2-2; D gene: -; clone size: -; V gene: TRBV6-4; CDR3 protein: CASSREGTRATGELFF; CDR3 DNA: TGTGCCAGCAGCCGAGAGGGAACGCGGGCCACCGGGGAGCTGTTTTTT
J gene: TRBJ1-6; D gene: TRBD1; clone size: -; V gene: TRBV6-5; CDR3 protein: CASSYGDRGNNSPLHF; CDR3 DNA: TGTGCCAGCAGTTACGGGGACAGGGGGAATAATTCACCCCTCCACTTT
J gene: TRBJ1-4; D gene: -; clone size: -; V gene: TRBV5-6; CDR3 protein: CASSLYGDGKLFF; CDR3 DNA: TGTGCCAGCAGCTTGTATGGAGACGGAAAACTGTTTTTT
J gene: TRBJ2-3; D gene: TRBD1; clone size: -; V gene: TRBV7-9; CDR3 protein: CASSLDQGADTQYF; CDR3 DNA: TGTGCCAGCAGCTTAGATCAGGGGGCAGATACGCAGTATTTT
J gene: TRBJ2-1; D gene: TRBD2; clone size: -; V gene: TRBV3-1/TRBV3-2; CDR3 protein: CASSQASGTSVYNEQFF; CDR3 DNA: TGTGCCAGCAGCCAAGCTTCAGGGACTAGCGTTTACAATGAGCAGTTCTTC
J gene: TRBJ2-3; D gene: TRBD2; clone size: -; V gene: TRBV15; CDR3 protein: CATSRDPASGISTDTQYF; CDR3 DNA: TGTGCCACCAGCAGAGATCCGGCTAGCGGGATTAGCACAGATACGCAGTATTTT
J gene: TRBJ2-5; D gene: -; clone size: once; V gene: TRBV12-3/TRBV12-4; CDR3 protein: CALPYGAGETQYF; CDR3 DNA: TGTGCCTTACCCTATGGGGCAGGGGAGACCCAGTACTTC
J gene: TRBJ1-1; D gene: -; clone size: -; V gene: TRBV18; CDR3 protein: CASSPGQSKYGTEAFF; CDR3 DNA: TGTGCCAGCTCACCTGGACAGTCCAAATATGGGACTGAAGCTTTCTTT
J gene: TRBJ1-6; D gene: -; clone size: -; V gene: TRBV4-1; CDR3 protein: CASSRNPESASPLHF; CDR3 DNA: TGCGCCAGCAGCCGCAACCCGGAAAGCGCTTCACCCCTCCACTTT
J gene: TRBJ2-5; D gene: TRBD1; clone size: few; V gene: TRBV7-2; CDR3 protein: CASSRDRGAHNF; CDR3 DNA: TGTGCCAGCAGCCGAGACAGGGGGGCGCATAACTTC
J gene: TRBJ2-5; D gene: TRBD2; clone size: -; V gene: TRBV5-4; CDR3 protein: CASSLGLSGPQETQYF; CDR3 DNA: TGTGCCAGCAGCTTGGGCCTTAGCGGGCCCCAAGAGACCCAGTACTTC
J gene: TRBJ1-4; D gene: -; clone size: -; V gene: TRBV4-1; CDR3 protein: CASSQETLPANEKLFF; CDR3 DNA: TGCGCCAGCAGCCAGGAGACGCTTCCTGCCAATGAAAAACTGTTTTTT
J gene: TRBJ2-1; D gene: TRBD2; clone size: -; V gene: TRBV7-2; CDR3 protein: CASSYRSTSGRRYNEQFF; CDR3 DNA: TGTGCCAGCAGCTACCGATCGACTAGCGGGAGGCGTTACAATGAGCAGTTCTTC
J gene: TRBJ2-2; D gene: TRBD2; clone size: -; V gene: TRBV10-3; CDR3 protein: CAISVDAPGLAEIPNTGELFF; CDR3 DNA: TGTGCCATCAGCGTGGACGCTCCGGGACTAGCGGAAATCCCCAACACCGGGGAGCTGTTTTTT
J gene: TRBJ2-2; D gene: TRBD1; clone size: -; V gene: TRBV5-4; CDR3 protein: CASRVTGSLNTGELFF; CDR3 DNA: TGTGCCAGCAGGGTGACAGGGTCCTTGAACACCGGGGAGCTGTTTTTT
J gene: TRBJ1-1; D gene: -; clone size: -; V gene: TRBV2; CDR3 protein: CASIGQPNTEAFF; CDR3 DNA: TGTGCCAGCATAGGACAGCCGAACACTGAAGCTTTCTTT
J gene: TRBJ1-4; D gene: -; clone size: -; V gene: TRBV9; CDR3 protein: CASSVMGGTTNEKLFF; CDR3 DNA: TGTGCCAGCAGCGTAATGGGAGGGACCACTAATGAAAAACTGTTTTTT
J gene: TRBJ1-2; D gene: -; clone size: -; V gene: TRBV18; CDR3 protein: CASSPPWASNYGYTF; CDR3 DNA: TGTGCCAGCTCACCTCCCTGGGCCTCTAACTATGGCTACACCTTC
J gene: TRBJ2-7; D gene: TRBD2; clone size: -; V gene: TRBV5-4; CDR3 protein: CASSLGRTSGVPYEQYF; CDR3 DNA: TGTGCCAGCAGCTTGGGACGGACTAGCGGGGTTCCCTACGAGCAGTACTTC
J gene: TRBJ1-4; D gene: -; clone size: once; V gene: TRBV15; CDR3 protein: CATSRVQGMGEKLFF; CDR3 DNA: TGTGCCACCAGCAGAGTGCAGGGGATGGGGGAAAAACTGTTTTTT
J gene: TRBJ2-7; D gene: TRBD1; clone size: few; V gene: TRBV2; CDR3 protein: CASSLGQATFYEQYF; CDR3 DNA: TGTGCCAGCAGCCTGGGACAGGCCACCTTCTACGAGCAGTACTTC
J gene: TRBJ2-2; D gene: TRBD2; clone size: once; V gene: TRBV5-1; CDR3 protein: CASTLAGTDTGELFF; CDR3 DNA: TGCGCCAGCACCCTAGCGGGAACCGACACCGGGGAGCTGTTTTTT
J gene: TRBJ2-1; D gene: TRBD1; clone size: -; V gene: TRBV11-3; CDR3 protein: CASSPDRGNEQFF; CDR3 DNA: TGTGCCAGCAGCCCGGACAGGGGCAATGAGCAGTTCTTC
J gene: TRBJ1-2; D gene: TRBD1; clone size: once; V gene: TRBV6-6; CDR3 protein: CASDQTGFSGYTF; CDR3 DNA: TGTGCCAGCGACCAGACAGGGTTTTCTGGCTACACCTTC
J gene: TRBJ1-1; D gene: -; clone size: -; V gene: TRBV20-1; CDR3 protein: CSARAPEGAFF; CDR3 DNA: TGCAGTGCTAGAGCCCCGGAGGGGGCTTTCTTT
J gene: TRBJ1-5; D gene: -; clone size: few; V gene: TRBV6-5; CDR3 protein: CASRKNHREQPQHF; CDR3 DNA: TGTGCCAGCAGGAAAAACCACAGGGAGCAGCCCCAGCATTTT
J gene: TRBJ2-7; D gene: -; clone size: few; V gene: TRBV2; CDR3 protein: CASSEDRAYEQYF; CDR3 DNA: TGTGCCAGCAGTGAAGACAGGGCTTACGAGCAGTACTTC
J gene: TRBJ1-6; D gene: -; clone size: few; V gene: TRBV11-1; CDR3 protein: CASSLRGTNSPLHF; CDR3 DNA: TGTGCCAGCAGCTTACGGGGGACCAATTCACCCCTCCACTTT
J gene: TRBJ2-2; D gene: TRBD2; clone size: few; V gene: TRBV14; CDR3 protein: CASSPSGRGNTGELFF; CDR3 DNA: TGTGCCAGCAGCCCTAGCGGGAGAGGGAACACCGGGGAGCTGTTTTTT
J gene: TRBJ2-7; D gene: TRBD1; clone size: once; V gene: TRBV6-5; CDR3 protein: CASSRQGLEQYF; CDR3 DNA: TGTGCCAGCAGTAGACAGGGGCTCGAGCAGTACTTC
J gene: TRBJ2-1; D gene: -; clone size: -; V gene: TRBV5-8; CDR3 protein: CAAIRGGIQPSGYNEQFF; CDR3 DNA: TGTGCAGCCATTAGGGGCGGGATTCAACCTTCAGGCTACAATGAGCAGTTCTTC
J gene: TRBJ1-2; D gene: -; clone size: -; V gene: TRBV3-1/TRBV3-2; CDR3 protein: CASSLSYAQQDTFYGYTF; CDR3 DNA: TGTGCCAGCAGCCTATCCTACGCCCAACAGGACACATTCTATGGCTACACCTTC
J gene: TRBJ2-1; D gene: -; clone size: -; V gene: TRBV7-9; CDR3 protein: CASFRRSGKFF; CDR3 DNA: TGTGCCAGCTTCAGGCGGTCAGGGAAGTTCTTC
J gene: TRBJ2-2; D gene: TRBD2; clone size: -; V gene: TRBV19; CDR3 protein: CASSIYGGSGTGELFF; CDR3 DNA: TGTGCCAGTAGTATTTATGGCGGGAGCGGCACCGGGGAGCTGTTTTTT
J gene: TRBJ2-5; D gene: TRBD1; clone size: -; V gene: TRBV11-3; CDR3 protein: CASSNRDREETQYF; CDR3 DNA: TGTGCCAGCAGCAACCGGGACAGGGAAGAGACCCAGTACTTC
J gene: TRBJ1-6; D gene: -; clone size: -; V gene: TRBV2; CDR3 protein: CASSEARGSSYNSPLHF; CDR3 DNA: TGTGCCAGCAGTGAAGCAAGGGGCAGCTCCTATAATTCACCCCTCCACTTT
J gene: TRBJ2-3; D gene: -; clone size: -; V gene: TRBV5-6; CDR3 protein: CASSLAANTQYF; CDR3 DNA: TGTGCCAGCAGCTTAGCGGCGAATACGCAGTATTTT
J gene: TRBJ2-4; D gene: TRBD2; clone size: -; V gene: TRBV5-6; CDR3 protein: CASSLPGLAGVLAKNIQYF; CDR3 DNA: TGTGCCAGCAGCTTGCCGGGACTAGCGGGAGTTCTAGCCAAAAACATTCAGTACTTC
J gene: TRBJ2-1; D gene: -; clone size: many; V gene: TRBV4-1; CDR3 protein: CASSQDINGYNEQFF; CDR3 DNA: TGCGCCAGCAGCCAAGATATCAACGGTTACAATGAGCAGTTCTTC
J gene: TRBJ2-1; D gene: TRBD1; clone size: -; V gene: TRBV24-1; CDR3 protein: CATSDRGTGVTYNEQFF; CDR3 DNA: TGTGCCACCAGTGATCGGGGGACAGGCGTCACCTACAATGAGCAGTTCTTC
J gene: TRBJ2-1; D gene: TRBD2; clone size: -; V gene: TRBV30; CDR3 protein: CAWSVAGLAGVSYNEQFF; CDR3 DNA: TGTGCCTGGAGTGTAGCGGGACTAGCGGGAGTATCGTACAATGAGCAGTTCTTC
J gene: TRBJ2-5; D gene: -; clone size: -; V gene: TRBV7-2; CDR3 protein: CASSLGGQYQETQYF; CDR3 DNA: TGTGCCAGCAGCTTAGGAGGACAGTACCAAGAGACCCAGTACTTC
J gene: TRBJ2-1; D gene: TRBD1; clone size: -; V gene: TRBV10-3; CDR3 protein: CAIRPGQGIQDEQFF; CDR3 DNA: TGTGCCATCAGACCGGGACAGGGAATTCAAGATGAGCAGTTCTTC
J gene: TRBJ2-2; D gene: -; clone size: -; V gene: TRBV12-5; CDR3 protein: CASGSGSSTGELFF; CDR3 DNA: TGTGCTAGTGGGTCAGGGTCGAGCACCGGGGAGCTGTTTTTT
J gene: TRBJ2-1; D gene: TRBD2; clone size: -; V gene: TRBV25-1; CDR3 protein: CASSGSGRANIYEQFF; CDR3 DNA: TGTGCCAGCAGTGGGAGCGGGAGGGCCAATATTTACGAGCAGTTCTTC
J gene: TRBJ2-7; D gene: TRBD1; clone size: -; V gene: TRBV7-9; CDR3 protein: CASSPPPDRGAYEQYF; CDR3 DNA: TGTGCCAGCAGCCCTCCCCCGGACAGGGGCGCCTACGAGCAGTACTTC
J gene: TRBJ1-1; D gene: -; clone size: -; V gene: TRBV6-2/TRBV6-3; CDR3 protein: CASSQTVNTEAFF; CDR3 DNA: TGTGCCAGCAGCCAGACAGTGAACACTGAAGCTTTCTTT
J gene: TRBJ1-1; D gene: -; clone size: -; V gene: TRBV19; CDR3 protein: CASTPGQTLEAFF; CDR3 DNA: TGTGCCAGTACCCCCGGACAGACCCTTGAAGCTTTCTTT
J gene: TRBJ1-4; D gene: -; clone size: once; V gene: TRBV12-3/TRBV12-4; CDR3 protein: CASSFGQISFF; CDR3 DNA: TGTGCCAGCAGTTTTGGCCAGATTTCTTTTTTT
J gene: TRBJ2-3; D gene: -; clone size: -; V gene: TRBV7-8; CDR3 protein: CASSLVARIDTQYF; CDR3 DNA: TGTGCCAGCAGCTTAGTAGCTAGGATAGATACGCAGTATTTT